These 30 T cell receptor beta chains were sequenced from one sample in a study of blood T cell repertoires in COVID-19. The protocol was immunoSEQ multiplex PCR, while the TCRdb copy is restricted to in-frame clones and leaves out a portion. The data show over 150,000 clones, 80% to 90% seen once. Sequencing input: peripheral blood. The source is a man in his 70s with active or convalescent COVID-19.

This clone showed up just once. The chain is built from TRBV12-3 or TRBV12-4 and TRBJ1-2; D not resolved. The V gene lost 5 bases and the J gene lost 1 base, with 5 bases spanning the gap. The CDR3 extends over 12 amino acids. The CDR3 protein is CASSLYNYGYTF. The CDR3 DNA reads TGTGCCAGCAGTCTTTATAACTATGGCTACACCTTC.

The chain carries TRBV2 and TRBJ2-1, with D possibly matching TRBD1 (5 bases). The CDR3 has 13 residues. The V end lost 5 bases, the J end lost 6 bases, and 11 bases lay between the germline ends. CDR1 is SNHLY, CDR2 FYNNEI, per germline. Here the CDR3 reads CASSPDRTNEQFF. The CDR3 DNA follows: TGTGCCAGCAGTCCTGACAGAACCAATGAGCAGTTCTTC.

V usage is TRBV3-1 (or the pseudogene TRBV3-2) and J usage is TRBJ2-1; D is perhaps TRBD2 (6 bases). This CDR3 spans 13 amino acids. Germline assignment: CDR1 LGHDT and CDR2 YNNKEL (reference sequence). Trimming stripped 3 bases from V and 15 bases from J, with 18 bases between. The CDR3 reads CASSQTGTSQGFF. In DNA, the CDR3 is TGTGCCAGCAGCCAGACCGGGACTTCGCAGGGGTTCTTC.

This sequence joins TRBV18 and TRBJ2-5; tentative D call: TRBD1 (5 bases). The CDR3 is made up of 16 amino acids. From germline, CDR1 is KGHSH and CDR2 LQKENI. V lost 3 bases and J 5 bases, leaving 19 bases between the germline ends. CDR3 coding DNA: TGTGCCAGCTCACCTAATTACGGAAGGGGAATGGAGACCCAGTACTTC. Its translation: CASSPNYGRGMETQYF.

This chain joins TRBV12-3 or TRBV12-4 and TRBJ1-1, with TRBD1 matching over 7 bases. The trim removed 5 bases at V and 5 bases at J, leaving 5 bases unmatched. CDR3 length: 13 amino acids. Here the CDR3 reads CASSTRQGTEAFF. The CDR3 DNA reads as TGTGCCAGCAGTACCCGACAGGGAACTGAAGCTTTCTTT.

The genes are TRBV28 and TRBJ1-5; 8 bases match TRBD1. V shed 6 bases and J 1 base; nucleotides not matched to a gene: 5. CDR1 is MDHEN, CDR2 SYDVKM, per germline. CDR3 length: 15 amino acids. The DNA of the CDR3 is TGTGCCAGCAGCCTCGGACAGGGAAGCAATCAGCCCCAGCATTTT. It yields the protein CASSLGQGSNQPQHF.

CDR3 in amino acids: CASSATAFNSPLHF. CDR3 in DNA: TGTGCCAGCAGCGCGACAGCGTTTAATTCACCCCTCCACTTT. The chain combines TRBV6-2 or TRBV6-3 with TRBJ1-6; weak D call: TRBD1 (5 bases). The ends were cut back, 6 bases at V and 6 bases at J, with 12 bases in the middle. Germline V gene sequence: CDR1 MNHEY, CDR2 SVGEGT. The CDR3 contains 14 residues.

V usage is TRBV5-6 and J usage is TRBJ1-2; D gene ambiguous. V was shortened by 1 base and J by 4 bases, with 14 bases between the two germline ends. The V gene's germline CDR1 is SGHDT and CDR2 YYEEEE. CDR3 length equals 15 residues. CDR3 in amino acids: CASSLQSPTAYGYTF. The CDR3 DNA sequence: TGTGCCAGCAGCTTGCAGAGCCCCACAGCCTATGGCTACACCTTC.

The rearrangement joins TRBV7-2 to TRBJ1-5, with a tentative D call TRBD1 (5 bases). Trimming shortened V by 5 bases and J by 16 bases, and 21 bases separated the two germline ends. Germline CDR1 SGHTA, CDR2 FQGNSA. The CDR3 covers 13 residues. The CDR3 protein is CASSKRGGTPKHF. In DNA form, the CDR3 reads TGTGCCAGCAGCAAACGCGGGGGGACCCCGAAACATTTT.

Details on this clone: The identical CDR3 is also encoded by other nucleotide sequences in the sample. V is TRBV18 and J is TRBJ2-7; possibly TRBD1 for D (6 bases). CDR1 and CDR2 from the germline V gene are KGHSH and LQKENI. V shed 3 bases and J shed 4 bases, with 10 bases lying between them. The CDR3 spans 13 residues. The CDR3 spells CASSPAQGYEQYF. The CDR3 nucleotides read TGTGCCAGCTCACCCGCCCAGGGGTACGAGCAGTACTTC.

J is TRBJ1-5 and V is TRBV7-8; no clear D gene. V shed 3 bases and J shed 0 bases, with 6 bases lying between them. In germline, CDR1 is SGHVS, CDR2 FQNEAQ. The CDR3 loop spans 14 amino acids. The CDR3 nucleotides read TGTGCCAGCAGCTTTGGAGTTAGCAATCAGCCCCAGCATTTT. Translated: CASSFGVSNQPQHF. Full variable domain (missing parts from reference TRBV7-8 and TRBJ1-5): GAGVSQSPRYKVAKRGQDVALRCDPISGHVSLFWYQQALGQGPEFLTYFQNEAQLDKSGLPSDRFFAERPEGSVSTLKIQRTQQEDSAVYLCASSFGVSNQPQHFGDGTRLSIL.

CDR3 nucleotide sequence: TGTGCCAGCAGTCTGACTCCAAGCTCCTACAATGAGCAGTTCTTC. It codes for CASSLTPSSYNEQFF. The rearrangement uses TRBV27 and TRBJ2-1; no definite D call. The CDR3 is 15 residues long. From germline, CDR1 is MNHEY and CDR2 SMNVEV (reference sequence). V was shortened by 5 bases and J by 0 bases, with 11 bases between the two germline ends.

The CDR3 DNA follows: TGTGCCAGCAAGGGACAGTTACACACCGGGGAGCTGTTTTTT. Residues: CASKGQLHTGELFF. The rearrangement joins TRBV2 to TRBJ2-2; 7 bases match TRBD1. The J segment lost 3 bases and the V segment lost 7 bases, leaving 5 bases of the junction unmatched. The CDR3 extends over 14 amino acids. The germline V gene encodes CDR1 SNHLY and CDR2 FYNNEI.

Note on this clone: Mismatch with germline at one junction end may stem from a read error. V is TRBV11-2 and J is TRBJ2-7, with D tentatively TRBD1 (6 bases). Germline V gene sequence: CDR1 SGHAT, CDR2 FQNNGV. The CDR3 contains 15 residues. The CDR3, as DNA: TGTGCCAGCAGCTTAGGACAAGGGACAAGGGGCGAGGAGTACTTC. The encoded protein is CASSLGQGTRGEEYF.

This clone was found once. This sample also contains other DNA sequences that code for the same CDR3. The chain joins TRBV5-1 to TRBJ1-1; 8 bases fit TRBD1. The V segment lost 5 bases and the J segment 1 base; nucleotides outside the gene matches: 4. The CDR3 loop spans 14 amino acids. The germline V gene has CDR1 SGHRS and CDR2 YFSETQ. The CDR3 coding sequence is TGCGCCAGCAGTTTCGGACAGGGGAACACTGAAGCTTTCTTT. Encoded protein: CASSFGQGNTEAFF.

This clone was observed a single time. The V gene is TRBV10-2, the J gene TRBJ2-1; TRBD1 matches at 9 bases. Germline values: CDR1 WSHSY, CDR2 SAAADI. With 6 bases clipped from V and 4 bases from J, the junction kept 7 bases outside the gene matches. The CDR3 covers 15 residues. DNA of the CDR3: TGCGCCAGCAGAGAAGGACAGGGGATATACAATGAGCAGTTCTTC. Translated: CASREGQGIYNEQFF.

This clone was observed a few times. The chain carries TRBV18 and TRBJ1-1; D is perhaps TRBD1 (6 bases). Germline CDR1 KGHSH, CDR2 LQKENI. V lost 2 bases to trimming and J lost 5 bases, with 18 bases between them. This CDR3 contains 16 residues. CDR3 sequence: CASSPRTGSVLTEAFF. The CDR3 region has the DNA TGTGCCAGCTCACCAAGAACAGGGAGCGTTCTTACTGAAGCTTTCTTT.

This clone occurred a few times. The rearrangement joins TRBV3-1 (or the pseudogene TRBV3-2) to TRBJ2-5, with TRBD1 matching 7 bases. V was pared by 2 bases and J by 6 bases, with 6 bases of the junction left unmatched. The CDR3 has 14 amino acids. Germline V lookup: CDR1 LGHDT, CDR2 YNNKEL (reference sequence). The CDR3 loop is CASSQRTQGKTQYF. CDR3 sequence (DNA): TGTGCCAGCAGCCAACGGACACAGGGGAAGACCCAGTACTTC.

Here the CDR3 DNA reads TGCGCCAGCAGCCAAGTCGCACTGCCCTCCTACGAGCAGTACTTC. This codes for CASSQVALPSYEQYF. This rearrangement joins TRBV4-3 to TRBJ2-7; D gene unclear. The CDR3 is made up of 15 amino acids. Germline V gene lookup returns CDR1 LGHNA and CDR2 YSLEER. V was shortened by 1 base and J by 0 bases, with 10 bases between the two germline ends.

The chain employs TRBV6-1 and TRBJ2-7; perhaps TRBD1 as D (5 bases). Looked up from germline, CDR1 is MNHNS and CDR2 is SASEGT. V lost 3 bases to trimming and J lost 5 bases, with 8 bases between them. The CDR3 totals 12 residues. The CDR3 here is CASSELGHEQYF. In DNA, the CDR3 is TGTGCCAGCAGTGAGTTGGGGCACGAGCAGTACTTC.

This sequence joins TRBV4-3 and TRBJ1-6; D gene ambiguous. Trimming removed 0 bases at V and 2 bases at J, with 8 bases between. From germline, CDR1 is LGHNA and CDR2 YSLEER. This CDR3 has 16 amino acids. CDR3 in amino acids: CASSQEGQAYNSPLHF. The CDR3 DNA is TGCGCCAGCAGCCAAGAAGGCCAGGCCTATAATTCACCCCTCCACTTT.

Points on this clone: This sequence may be a read error, since a much larger clone differs from it by one base. This CDR3 is also generated by other DNA sequences in the sample. This chain uses TRBV4-3 with TRBJ1-1; D is unclear. Germline V gene data show CDR1 as LGHNA and CDR2 as YSLEER. V was shortened by 0 bases and J by 2 bases, with 4 bases between the two germline ends. CDR3 length equals 13 residues. This CDR3 reads CASSQDRNTEAFF. The CDR3 bases are TGCGCCAGCAGCCAAGATAGAAACACTGAAGCTTTCTTT.

The rearrangement uses TRBV19 and TRBJ1-4; D not resolved. The CDR3 runs to 14 residues. CDR1 and CDR2 from the germline V gene are LNHDA and SQIVND (reference sequence). V gave up 3 bases and J gave up 0 bases, with 5 bases separating them. CDR3 nucleotides: TGTGCCAGTAGTATGGCAGCAACTAATGAAAAACTGTTTTTT. Protein product: CASSMAATNEKLFF.

The CDR3 protein is CASSASDRGRYYGYTF. DNA of the CDR3: TGTGCCAGCAGTGCGTCCGACAGGGGGCGCTACTATGGCTACACCTTC. This chain connects TRBV27 to TRBJ1-2; 10 bases are shared with TRBD1. Germline CDR1 MNHEY, CDR2 SMNVEV (reference sequence). The CDR3 runs to 16 residues. V lost 5 bases to trimming and J lost 3 bases; unmatched junction nucleotides: 9.

The rearrangement links TRBV28 to TRBJ1-5; D gene unclear. The CDR3 length is 11 residues. Germline V gene lookup returns CDR1 MDHEN and CDR2 SYDVKM. Trimming cost V 3 bases and J 9 bases, with 6 bases left between them. The CDR3 DNA is TGTGCCAGCAGTTTCGGTGGGCCCCAGCATTTT. Translating gives CASSFGGPQHF.

The chain uses TRBV28 and TRBJ2-3; 7 bases agree with TRBD1. This CDR3 comprises 15 residues. Germline V CDR1 and CDR2: MDHEN, SYDVKM. With V trimmed by 4 bases and J by 2 bases, 6 bases remained unmatched. Here the CDR3 DNA reads TGTGCCAGCAGTTCGCGACAGGGCCTCACAGATACGCAGTATTTT. It specifies CASSSRQGLTDTQYF.

The gene calls are TRBV3-1 (or the pseudogene TRBV3-2) and TRBJ1-1, with D perhaps TRBD1 (5 bases). This CDR3 comprises 11 residues. Germline CDR1 and CDR2: LGHDT and YNNKEL (reference sequence). V dropped 1 base and J dropped 10 bases, with 7 bases sitting between them. Here the CDR3 DNA reads TGTGCCAGCAGCCAAGGGCAGGGAGCTTTCTTT. This gives the protein CASSQGQGAFF.

This chain uses TRBV7-3 with TRBJ2-2; TRBD1 agrees at 8 bases. Germline V CDR1 and CDR2: SGHTA, FQGTGA. The V segment lost 4 bases and the J segment 5 bases; nucleotides outside the gene matches: 6. The CDR3 extends over 15 amino acids. This CDR3 is CASSSRQGRTGELFF. The DNA for the CDR3 is TGTGCCAGCAGCTCTCGACAGGGGAGGACCGGGGAGCTGTTTTTT.

The CDR3 protein is CASSIEGGNTEAFF. CDR3 nucleotide sequence: TGTGCCAGTAGTATAGAAGGGGGAAACACTGAAGCTTTCTTT. The chain uses TRBV19 and TRBJ1-1; D may be TRBD1 (6 bases). CDR1 and CDR2 (germline): LNHDA, SQIVND (reference sequence). The CDR3 sequence is 14 residues long. V shed 0 bases and J shed 2 bases, with 7 bases lying between them.

V gene TRBV5-4 combines with J gene TRBJ1-6; a possible D gene is TRBD1 (6 bases). Germline CDR1 and CDR2: SGHNT and YYREEE (reference sequence). With 0 bases removed from V and 9 bases from J, the gap between germline ends came to 19 bases. The CDR3 covers 17 residues. The CDR3 is CASSLDPYRDLGSPLHF. CDR3 in DNA: TGTGCCAGCAGCTTGGACCCATACAGGGACCTCGGTTCACCCCTCCACTTT.